These 14 T cell receptor beta chains share one sample of origin, sequenced in a study of blood T cell repertoires in COVID-19. Only in-frame clones appear in the TCRdb table, and some are missing; sequencing was by immunoSEQ multiplex PCR. This table has about 220,000 clones, approximately 83% appearing once. Sequencing was done on a sample of peripheral blood. The source is a woman in her thirties who had recovered from COVID-19.

The chain is built from TRBV6-5 and TRBJ1-5; a possible D gene is TRBD1 (6 bases). This CDR3 has 15 amino acids. In germline, CDR1 is MNHEY, CDR2 SVGAGI. V shed 6 bases and J shed 0 bases, with 12 bases lying between them. This CDR3 reads CASSGWTDSNQPQHF. The CDR3 DNA reads as TGTGCCAGCAGCGGCTGGACAGATAGCAATCAGCCCCAGCATTTT.

Comments on this clone: Relative to the germline gene, one junction end is altered; a read error may explain this. The V and J genes are TRBV7-2 and TRBJ2-7, with D possibly TRBD2 on 6 matching bases. Looked up from germline, CDR1 is SGHTA and CDR2 is FQGNSA. The CDR3 runs to 15 residues. The CDR3 coding sequence is TGTGCCAGCAGCCACCGCGGGACTCGGTCCTCCGAGCAGTACTTC. Amino acids: CASSHRGTRSSEQYF.

The chain uses TRBV19 and TRBJ2-3; 10 bases line up with TRBD1. V trimming: 5 bases; J trimming: 4 bases; junction bases outside the gene matches: 9. This CDR3 contains 16 residues. Germline V gene lookup returns CDR1 LNHDA and CDR2 SQIVND (reference sequence). In DNA, the CDR3 is TGTGCCAGTAGTCCGCGACAGGGGGCAATGGCAGATACGCAGTATTTT. It yields the protein CASSPRQGAMADTQYF.

This clone was recorded a few times. This chain connects TRBV7-9 to TRBJ1-1; 7 bases line up with TRBD1. This CDR3 region has 15 residues. Germline V CDR1 and CDR2: SEHNR, FQNEAQ (reference sequence). The V segment lost 5 bases and the J segment 8 bases; nucleotides outside the gene matches: 14. CDR3 amino acids: CASSTLEGTQGEAFF. The CDR3 DNA sequence: TGTGCCAGCAGCACCCTAGAGGGCACACAGGGGGAAGCTTTCTTT.

V and J are TRBV27 and TRBJ1-5, with TRBD1 matching over 10 bases. The CDR3 spans 14 residues. After removal of 5 bases from V and 7 bases from J, the junction contained 5 bases not matched to a gene. Germline V gene data show CDR1 as MNHEY and CDR2 as SMNVEV (reference sequence). CDR3 loop: CASSPTGGRQPQHF. DNA for the CDR3: TGTGCCAGCAGTCCGACAGGGGGCCGGCAGCCCCAGCATTTT.

The V gene is TRBV6-1, the J gene TRBJ2-1; 8 positions match TRBD2. With V trimmed by 0 bases and J by 0 bases, 7 bases remained unmatched. The germline gives CDR1 MNHNS, CDR2 SASEGT. The CDR3 covers 18 residues. The CDR3 nucleotides read TGTGCCAGCAGTGAAGCGGCTAGCGGGTGGAGCTCCTACAATGAGCAGTTCTTC. Amino acids: CASSEAASGWSSYNEQFF.

This clone was counted between two and nine times. J is TRBJ2-7 and V is TRBV4-1; TRBD2 aligns across 10 bases. The V segment lost 6 bases and the J segment 4 bases; nucleotides outside the gene matches: 9. Germline V gives CDR1 MGHRA, CDR2 YSYEKL. The CDR3 extends over 15 amino acids. The CDR3 region is CASRRTSGDLYEQYF. The CDR3, as DNA: TGCGCCAGCAGGCGGACTAGCGGTGACTTATACGAGCAGTACTTC.

The chain has TRBV24-1 and TRBJ2-2; the match to TRBD1 covers 7 bases. V shed 4 bases, J shed 2 bases, and the junction held 6 bases outside the gene matches. CDR1 is KGHDR, CDR2 SFDVKD, per germline. CDR3 length equals 16 residues. The CDR3 coding sequence is TGTGCCACCAGTGACCCCGGGACAGACAACACCGGGGAGCTGTTTTTT. Translating gives CATSDPGTDNTGELFF.

This chain uses TRBV2 with TRBJ1-5, with D perhaps matching TRBD1 (5 bases). The V and J ends lost 7 bases and 3 bases respectively, with 10 bases between them. This CDR3 region has 13 residues. Germline assignment: CDR1 SNHLY and CDR2 FYNNEI. Here the CDR3 DNA reads TGTGCCAGCACGACAGCGCTCAATCAGCCCCAGCATTTT. Its protein is CASTTALNQPQHF.

The chain combines TRBV12-3 or TRBV12-4 with TRBJ2-1; D gene unclear. The CDR3 sequence is 11 residues long. Trimming pared 2 bases from V and 9 bases from J, leaving 5 bases between. CDR3 sequence reads: CASSLYREQFF. The CDR3 region has the DNA TGTGCCAGCAGTTTATATCGTGAGCAGTTCTTC.

V usage is TRBV6-5 and J usage is TRBJ1-5; D call uncertain. The CDR3 consists of 15 residues. Trimming shortened V by 8 bases and J by 0 bases, and 14 bases separated the two germline ends. Germline CDR1 MNHEY, CDR2 SVGAGI. In nucleotides, the CDR3 is TGTGCCAGCGTGGGGAGAGAATATAGCAATCAGCCCCAGCATTTT. This gives the protein CASVGREYSNQPQHF.

The chain links TRBV28 to TRBJ2-2, with 9 bases aligning to TRBD1. Germline CDR1 and CDR2: MDHEN and SYDVKM. With V trimmed by 1 base and J by 8 bases, 11 bases remained unmatched. This CDR3 is 17 amino acids long. The CDR3 protein is CASSLSPGQGVWGELFF. The CDR3, as DNA: TGTGCCAGCAGTTTATCCCCGGGACAGGGTGTATGGGGGGAGCTGTTTTTT.

This rearrangement joins TRBV3-1 (or the pseudogene TRBV3-2) to TRBJ2-1, with D unclear. The CDR3 has 12 amino acids. Germline V gene sequence: CDR1 LGHDT, CDR2 YNNKEL (reference sequence). Deletions cut 1 base from V and 5 bases from J, with 3 bases between. This CDR3 reads CASSQVDNEQFF. The CDR3 DNA follows: TGTGCCAGCAGCCAAGTAGACAATGAGCAGTTCTTC.

The CDR3 DNA sequence: TGTGCCAGTAGTACATTTAACTATAACACCTTCCGGGATACGCAGTATTTT. Its translation: CASSTFNYNTFRDTQYF. The chain combines TRBV19 with TRBJ2-3; the D is unclear. Between the trimmed V and J ends, which lost 4 bases and 6 bases, there was a span of 23 bases. The CDR3 is 17 residues long. Looked up from germline, CDR1 is LNHDA and CDR2 is SQIVND (reference sequence). The complete variable domain, with remaining parts taken from reference TRBV19 and TRBJ2-3, reads DGGITQSPKYLFRKEGQNVTLSCEQNLNHDAMYWYRQDPGQGLRLIYYSQIVNDFQKGDIAEGYSVSREKKESFPLTVTSAQKNPTAFYLCASSTFNYNTFRDTQYFGPGTRLTVL.